This entry concerns a single TCR beta chain. Its specificity is unknown. The entry originates in a study of T cell repertoires in cytomegalovirus infection. Study-wide context: Indications came from public TCR beta signatures; they pointed to CMV infection and to a matching HLA type. Broader study findings: Dominating the ex vivo response were TCR beta clonotypes that were CMV-specific and HLA-C-restricted. The cumulative frequency of public TCR beta families identified carriers of CMV plus the relevant HLA.

MiXCR, run by TCRdb on the reads, gives a single entry per CDR3 protein. The data hold around 440,000 distinct CDR3 sequences, with around 10% observed a single time. The sample comprised PBMCs. The source is a human donor in good health (CMV status not recorded). Some clones in this sample may be carry-over from other donors' samples.

CDR3 in amino acids: CASGPRLASSTDTQYF. The CDR3, as DNA: TGTGCTAGTGGCCCGAGACTAGCGTCTAGCACAGATACGCAGTATTTT. The chain uses TRBV12-5 and TRBJ2-3, with TRBD2 matching 8 bases. Germline V gene lookup returns CDR1 LGHNT and CDR2 FRNRAP. The CDR3 is 16 residues long. The junction had 8 bases not matched to a gene; V was cut back by 6 bases and J by 0 bases.